This T cell receptor (beta chain) was retrieved from a study of cytomegalovirus exposure and HLA in healthy donors. Broader study findings: While the bulk of TCR sequences proved rare, some public TCRs turned up in many donors. Researchers counted around 150 TCR beta chains as cytomegalovirus-associated.

Germline CDR1 SGDLS, CDR2 YYNGEE. The CDR3 is made up of 18 amino acids. The V segment lost 5 bases and the J segment 6 bases; nucleotides outside the gene matches: 23. Note on this clone: Its target is unknown.

The protocol was immunoSEQ multiplex PCR, while the TCRdb copy is restricted to in-frame clones and leaves out a portion. The sample has 150,000 to 200,000 clones, nearly 90% seen once. The donors were part of the validation cohort, which consisted of under 150 subjects and was separate from the first cohort of about 670 subjects. The gene calls are TRBV9 and TRBJ2-7; the match to TRBD2 covers 7 bases. Sequenced material: PBMCs. This sequence was found in a man between 18 and 35 years old in good health and CMV-seropositive. The CDR3 sequence is CASSTFSRGAGVEPEQYF. The CDR3 region has the DNA TGTGCCAGCAGTACGTTCTCACGTGGGGCGGGAGTAGAACCCGAGCAGTACTTC.